The entry below describes one T cell receptor (beta chain). The antigen is undetermined. The data were obtained in a study of cytomegalovirus exposure and HLA in healthy donors. Study conclusions and caveats: That first-cohort TCR clusters tended to co-occur in the 95 to 150 validation repertoires was found in a later analysis. The listing of roughly 160 TCR beta chains classed them as cytomegalovirus-associated.

Germline CDR1 is MNHNY and CDR2 is SVGAGI (reference sequence). The CDR3 spans 14 residues. Trimming removed 2 bases from V and 3 bases from J, with 10 bases in between. Clones were sequenced by immunoSEQ multiplex PCR, and TCRdb holds only the in-frame ones, with some missing. The sample consists of about 160,000 clones, approximately 96% of them appearing once. The sequencing input was PBMCs. The receptor was derived from a woman between 18 and 30 years old in good health and CMV-seronegative. The chain recombines TRBV6-6 with TRBJ1-2; D remains ambiguous. CDR3 region: CASSYLGVYYGYTF. The CDR3 coding sequence is TGTGCCAGCAGTTACCTAGGTGTGTACTATGGCTACACCTTC.